This is a list of T cell receptor beta chains from one sample in a study of T cell responses to AZD1222 COVID-19 vaccine. Method: immunoSEQ multiplex PCR; TCRdb's copy keeps in-frame clones and lacks some. The sample has 130,000 to 150,000 clones; 85% to 95% are singletons. This specimen was peripheral blood, taken after recovery from COVID-19. These receptor sequences come from an adult who had recovered from COVID-19. The CDR3 runs from the conserved cysteine through the conserved F or W. Each record gives: J gene, clone size, V gene, D gene, CDR3 protein, CDR3 DNA. The D gene is left open where the match is weak. Only some rows state a clone size, as once, few, many or a class for expanded clones.

j_gene: TRBJ1-4
abundance: .
v_gene: TRBV18
d_gene: TRBD1
CDR3aa: CASSPRTGNNEKLFF
CDR3nt: TGTGCCAGCTCACCACGGACAGGGAATAATGAAAAACTGTTTTTT

j_gene: TRBJ1-2
abundance: few
v_gene: TRBV3-1/TRBV3-2
d_gene: .
CDR3aa: CASSRQELGGYTF
CDR3nt: TGTGCCAGCAGTCGGCAAGAGCTGGGGGGCTACACCTTC

j_gene: TRBJ1-2
abundance: .
v_gene: TRBV11-2
d_gene: .
CDR3aa: CASSLEVGGYTF
CDR3nt: TGTGCCAGCAGCTTAGAGGTGGGGGGCTACACCTTC

j_gene: TRBJ2-6
abundance: .
v_gene: TRBV28
d_gene: .
CDR3aa: CASSSPGWVGDVLTF
CDR3nt: TGTGCCAGCAGTTCACCCGGCTGGGTCGGCGACGTCCTGACTTTC

j_gene: TRBJ1-1
abundance: .
v_gene: TRBV27
d_gene: .
CDR3aa: CASSFGGKGNTEAFF
CDR3nt: TGTGCCAGCAGTTTCGGGGGGAAGGGGAACACTGAAGCTTTCTTT

j_gene: TRBJ1-2
abundance: .
v_gene: TRBV6-6
d_gene: .
CDR3aa: CASSYSEMVQGGYTF
CDR3nt: TGTGCCAGCAGTTACTCGGAGATGGTACAGGGTGGCTACACCTTC

j_gene: TRBJ2-5
abundance: .
v_gene: TRBV6-5
d_gene: TRBD2
CDR3aa: CACQFSGSGETQYF
CDR3nt: TGTGCCTGCCAGTTTAGCGGGAGTGGAGAGACCCAGTACTTC

j_gene: TRBJ2-7
abundance: .
v_gene: TRBV5-4
d_gene: .
CDR3aa: CASSLGSSYEQYF
CDR3nt: TGTGCCAGCAGCTTGGGGAGCTCCTACGAGCAGTACTTC

j_gene: TRBJ1-5
abundance: .
v_gene: TRBV21-1
d_gene: .
CDR3aa: CASPRQWDQPQHF
CDR3nt: TGTGCCAGCCCTCGTCAATGGGATCAGCCCCAGCATTTT

j_gene: TRBJ2-2
abundance: .
v_gene: TRBV5-1
d_gene: TRBD2
CDR3aa: CASSPLAGTNTGELFF
CDR3nt: TGCGCCAGCAGCCCCTTAGCGGGAACTAACACCGGGGAGCTGTTTTTT

j_gene: TRBJ2-5
abundance: .
v_gene: TRBV7-9
d_gene: .
CDR3aa: CASSSILRTYQETQYF
CDR3nt: TGTGCCAGCAGCTCCATCCTCCGGACGTACCAAGAGACCCAGTACTTC

j_gene: TRBJ2-3
abundance: once
v_gene: TRBV2
d_gene: TRBD1
CDR3aa: CASSGQGDTQYF
CDR3nt: TGTGCCAGCAGTGGACAGGGAGATACGCAGTATTTT

j_gene: TRBJ2-7
abundance: .
v_gene: TRBV5-1
d_gene: TRBD2
CDR3aa: CASSLGPGREGYEQYF
CDR3nt: TGCGCCAGCAGCTTAGGGCCCGGGCGGGAGGGCTACGAGCAGTACTTC

j_gene: TRBJ2-1
abundance: .
v_gene: TRBV6-5
d_gene: TRBD2
CDR3aa: CASSPGLAGEYEQFF
CDR3nt: TGTGCCAGCAGTCCTGGACTAGCGGGAGAGTATGAGCAGTTCTTC

j_gene: TRBJ2-3
abundance: .
v_gene: TRBV29-1
d_gene: TRBD2
CDR3aa: CSVRFTIGLAGGPGHTDTQYF
CDR3nt: TGCAGCGTTCGCTTTACTATCGGACTAGCGGGAGGGCCTGGTCACACAGATACGCAGTATTTT

j_gene: TRBJ2-3
abundance: .
v_gene: TRBV24-1
d_gene: TRBD2
CDR3aa: CATSNGDYATDTQYF
CDR3nt: TGTGCCACCAGTAACGGGGACTACGCCACAGATACGCAGTATTTT

j_gene: TRBJ1-6
abundance: .
v_gene: TRBV27
d_gene: .
CDR3aa: CASSGLGGHNSPLHF
CDR3nt: TGTGCCAGCAGTGGCTTGGGGGGGCATAATTCACCCCTCCACTTT

j_gene: TRBJ2-5
abundance: .
v_gene: TRBV6-2/TRBV6-3
d_gene: .
CDR3aa: CASSYWGEETQYF
CDR3nt: TGTGCCAGCAGTTACTGGGGGGAAGAGACCCAGTACTTC

j_gene: TRBJ2-7
abundance: .
v_gene: TRBV12-3/TRBV12-4
d_gene: .
CDR3aa: CASRVSVSYEQYF
CDR3nt: TGTGCCAGCAGGGTCAGCGTCTCCTACGAGCAGTACTTC

j_gene: TRBJ1-3
abundance: .
v_gene: TRBV6-6
d_gene: .
CDR3aa: CASSRQQSSYSGNTIYF
CDR3nt: TGTGCCAGCAGCCGACAACAGTCATCTTACTCTGGAAACACCATATATTTT

j_gene: TRBJ2-7
abundance: .
v_gene: TRBV5-5
d_gene: TRBD1
CDR3aa: CASSLDRAMHEQYF
CDR3nt: TGTGCCAGCAGCTTAGACAGGGCTATGCACGAGCAGTACTTC

j_gene: TRBJ2-3
abundance: .
v_gene: TRBV27
d_gene: .
CDR3aa: CASSLDPAADTQYF
CDR3nt: TGTGCCAGCAGTTTAGATCCAGCTGCAGATACGCAGTATTTT

j_gene: TRBJ2-1
abundance: .
v_gene: TRBV5-1
d_gene: .
CDR3aa: CASSSRQGGGAGEQFF
CDR3nt: TGCGCCAGCAGCTCCCGACAGGGAGGAGGGGCGGGTGAGCAGTTCTTC

j_gene: TRBJ1-4
abundance: .
v_gene: TRBV4-1
d_gene: .
CDR3aa: CASSQSSGQANEKLFF
CDR3nt: TGCGCCAGCAGCCAATCATCGGGGCAAGCTAATGAAAAACTGTTTTTT

j_gene: TRBJ1-1
abundance: once
v_gene: TRBV10-3
d_gene: .
CDR3aa: CAISERIKSGNTEAFF
CDR3nt: TGTGCCATCAGTGAACGAATAAAATCAGGGAACACTGAAGCTTTCTTT

j_gene: TRBJ1-1
abundance: .
v_gene: TRBV7-3
d_gene: .
CDR3aa: CASSLHPGGQNTEAFF
CDR3nt: TGTGCCAGCAGCTTACACCCCGGGGGCCAAAACACTGAAGCTTTCTTT

j_gene: TRBJ2-1
abundance: .
v_gene: TRBV6-2/TRBV6-3
d_gene: TRBD2
CDR3aa: CASSYPGLAGGKDNEQFF
CDR3nt: TGTGCCAGCAGTTACCCCGGACTAGCGGGAGGGAAAGACAATGAGCAGTTCTTC

j_gene: TRBJ2-7
abundance: .
v_gene: TRBV10-3
d_gene: .
CDR3aa: CAIRIDQGYEQYF
CDR3nt: TGTGCCATCAGGATCGACCAGGGGTACGAGCAGTACTTC

j_gene: TRBJ2-2
abundance: .
v_gene: TRBV5-6
d_gene: .
CDR3aa: CASSLVGSGELFF
CDR3nt: TGTGCCAGCAGCTTGGTGGGGAGCGGGGAGCTGTTTTTT

j_gene: TRBJ2-1
abundance: .
v_gene: TRBV9
d_gene: .
CDR3aa: CASSVAKNPYNEQFF
CDR3nt: TGTGCCAGCAGCGTAGCGAAGAACCCCTACAATGAGCAGTTCTTC

j_gene: TRBJ1-3
abundance: .
v_gene: TRBV4-1
d_gene: .
CDR3aa: CASSQDPSGTGNTIYF
CDR3nt: TGCGCCAGCAGCCAAGACCCCTCAGGGACTGGAAACACCATATATTTT

j_gene: TRBJ1-1
abundance: .
v_gene: TRBV5-8
d_gene: .
CDR3aa: CASSLDRLNTEAFF
CDR3nt: TGTGCCAGCAGCTTGGACAGATTGAACACTGAAGCTTTCTTT

j_gene: TRBJ2-7
abundance: .
v_gene: TRBV19
d_gene: .
CDR3aa: CASSVTGTQSYEQYF
CDR3nt: TGTGCCAGTAGTGTCACCGGGACCCAATCCTACGAGCAGTACTTC

j_gene: TRBJ2-7
abundance: .
v_gene: TRBV4-1
d_gene: .
CDR3aa: CASSPGSYSYEQYF
CDR3nt: TGCGCCAGCAGCCCCGGTTCTTACTCCTACGAGCAGTACTTC

j_gene: TRBJ2-1
abundance: .
v_gene: TRBV11-2
d_gene: .
CDR3aa: CASSVRALRNEQFF
CDR3nt: TGTGCCAGCAGCGTCCGCGCCTTGCGTAATGAGCAGTTCTTC

j_gene: TRBJ2-3
abundance: .
v_gene: TRBV7-3
d_gene: .
CDR3aa: CASSLNPRGENTDTQYF
CDR3nt: TGTGCCAGCAGCTTAAACCCTCGCGGGGAAAACACAGATACGCAGTATTTT

j_gene: TRBJ2-7
abundance: .
v_gene: TRBV28
d_gene: .
CDR3aa: CASSLDVRGRPGGEQYF
CDR3nt: TGTGCCAGCAGTTTAGATGTACGGGGGAGGCCTGGAGGCGAGCAGTACTTC

j_gene: TRBJ1-1
abundance: .
v_gene: TRBV19
d_gene: .
CDR3aa: CASSEQLNTEAFF
CDR3nt: TGTGCCAGTAGCGAGCAATTGAACACTGAAGCTTTCTTT

j_gene: TRBJ2-7
abundance: .
v_gene: TRBV5-1
d_gene: .
CDR3aa: CASRDDSYEQYF
CDR3nt: TGCGCCAGCAGAGATGACTCCTACGAGCAGTACTTC

j_gene: TRBJ2-2
abundance: .
v_gene: TRBV5-1
d_gene: TRBD2
CDR3aa: CASSTSGNTGELFF
CDR3nt: TGCGCCAGTTCAACTAGCGGAAACACCGGGGAGCTGTTTTTT

j_gene: TRBJ2-7
abundance: .
v_gene: TRBV4-1
d_gene: .
CDR3aa: CASSPTRTGYEQYF
CDR3nt: TGCGCCAGCAGCCCAACCAGGACGGGTTACGAGCAGTACTTC

j_gene: TRBJ1-2
abundance: .
v_gene: TRBV5-8
d_gene: .
CDR3aa: CASSLASRGPNYGYTF
CDR3nt: TGTGCCAGCAGCTTAGCATCTCGGGGTCCTAACTATGGCTACACCTTC

j_gene: TRBJ1-4
abundance: many
v_gene: TRBV4-1
d_gene: .
CDR3aa: CASSQGVGTTNEKLFF
CDR3nt: TGCGCCAGCAGCCAAGGGGTCGGGACAACTAATGAAAAACTGTTTTTT

j_gene: TRBJ2-7
abundance: .
v_gene: TRBV18
d_gene: .
CDR3aa: CASSPGRGYEQYF
CDR3nt: TGTGCCAGCTCACCAGGCAGGGGCTACGAGCAGTACTTC

j_gene: TRBJ2-7
abundance: .
v_gene: TRBV5-4
d_gene: TRBD2
CDR3aa: CASSSASGSVAEQYF
CDR3nt: TGTGCCAGCAGCTCCGCTAGCGGGAGCGTGGCTGAGCAGTACTTC

j_gene: TRBJ1-6
abundance: .
v_gene: TRBV14
d_gene: .
CDR3aa: CASSQITYNSPLHF
CDR3nt: TGTGCCAGCAGCCAGATCACGTATAATTCACCCCTCCACTTT

j_gene: TRBJ2-2
abundance: medium-sized
v_gene: TRBV28
d_gene: TRBD2
CDR3aa: CASTPGLAGGGGTGELFF
CDR3nt: TGTGCCAGCACCCCGGGACTAGCGGGTGGAGGTGGCACCGGGGAGCTGTTTTTT

j_gene: TRBJ2-5
abundance: .
v_gene: TRBV15
d_gene: TRBD2
CDR3aa: CATSRGGTSEETQYF
CDR3nt: TGTGCCACCAGCAGAGGGGGGACTAGTGAGGAGACCCAGTACTTC

j_gene: TRBJ1-1
abundance: .
v_gene: TRBV3-1/TRBV3-2
d_gene: .
CDR3aa: CASSQLNEAFF
CDR3nt: TGTGCCAGCAGCCAATTGAATGAAGCTTTCTTT

j_gene: TRBJ2-6
abundance: .
v_gene: TRBV4-1
d_gene: TRBD1
CDR3aa: CASSQEGTGNGANVLTF
CDR3nt: TGCGCCAGCAGCCAAGAGGGGACAGGGAACGGGGCCAACGTCCTGACTTTC

j_gene: TRBJ1-5
abundance: .
v_gene: TRBV7-9
d_gene: .
CDR3aa: CASSPGSGSNQPQHF
CDR3nt: TGTGCCAGCAGCCCCGGGTCGGGGAGCAATCAGCCCCAGCATTTT

j_gene: TRBJ1-1
abundance: .
v_gene: TRBV11-2
d_gene: TRBD1
CDR3aa: CASSFGGQGVTEAFF
CDR3nt: TGTGCCAGCAGCTTTGGAGGACAGGGCGTCACTGAAGCTTTCTTT

j_gene: TRBJ2-5
abundance: .
v_gene: TRBV11-1
d_gene: .
CDR3aa: CASSLMVTGTQETQYF
CDR3nt: TGTGCCAGCAGCTTGATGGTAACAGGTACCCAAGAGACCCAGTACTTC

j_gene: TRBJ1-5
abundance: few
v_gene: TRBV2
d_gene: .
CDR3aa: CASRDVRNNQPQHF
CDR3nt: TGTGCCAGCAGGGATGTCCGCAACAATCAGCCCCAGCATTTT

j_gene: TRBJ1-2
abundance: .
v_gene: TRBV19
d_gene: .
CDR3aa: CASSTAAYGYTF
CDR3nt: TGTGCCAGTAGTACGGCAGCCTATGGCTACACCTTC

j_gene: TRBJ1-2
abundance: .
v_gene: TRBV18
d_gene: .
CDR3aa: CASSPSDGAGGYTF
CDR3nt: TGTGCCAGCTCACCTTCGGACGGGGCGGGAGGCTACACCTTC

j_gene: TRBJ1-4
abundance: .
v_gene: TRBV7-2
d_gene: .
CDR3aa: CASSSGTNEKLFF
CDR3nt: TGTGCCAGCAGCTCTGGGACTAATGAAAAACTGTTTTTT

j_gene: TRBJ2-7
abundance: .
v_gene: TRBV28
d_gene: TRBD1
CDR3aa: CASSHRQGTYEQYF
CDR3nt: TGTGCCAGCAGTCACCGACAGGGCACCTACGAGCAGTACTTC

j_gene: TRBJ1-1
abundance: .
v_gene: TRBV6-5
d_gene: .
CDR3aa: CASSPRGLNTEAFF
CDR3nt: TGTGCCAGCAGTCCCAGGGGTCTGAACACTGAAGCTTTCTTT